Presented here are 27 T cell receptor beta chains from one specimen sequenced in a study of blood T cell repertoires in COVID-19. TCRdb's table, derived via immunoSEQ multiplex PCR, lists solely in-frame clones and lacks some. The sample includes tens of thousands of clones, more than 85% of them seen just once. The sample was peripheral blood. The receptors were gathered from a man aged 45-60 years with acute or convalescent COVID-19.

This chain uses TRBV9 with TRBJ2-1; 11 positions agree with TRBD2. This CDR3 spans 18 amino acids. CDR1 is SGDLS and CDR2 is YYNGEE in the germline V gene. V lost 0 bases and J lost 9; bases outside the gene matches: 14. The CDR3 loop is CASSVAGISGGANSEQFF. The DNA of the CDR3 is TGTGCCAGCAGCGTAGCGGGTATTAGCGGGGGGGCGAACAGTGAGCAGTTCTTC.

This clone was detected once. The chain recombines TRBV9 with TRBJ1-2; weak D call: TRBD1 (6 bases). There are 14 residues in the CDR3. Trimming took off 3 bases at V and 10 bases at J, with 19 bases between the two ends. Germline V gives CDR1 SGDLS, CDR2 YYNGEE. The DNA of the CDR3 is TGTGCCAGCAGCGCAGGTGGGGGACAATCCCTCTACACCTTC. It yields the protein CASSAGGGQSLYTF.

The CDR3 is CASSEGEAGGELFF. The DNA of the CDR3 is TGCGCCAGCAGCGAGGGAGAGGCCGGGGGGGAGCTGTTTTTT. The chain combines TRBV5-1 with TRBJ2-2; D is possibly TRBD2 (5 bases). CDR1 and CDR2 from the germline V gene are SGHRS and YFSETQ. The CDR3 consists of 14 residues. The V end lost 4 bases, the J end lost 8 bases, and 15 bases lay between the germline ends.

The chain joins TRBV7-2 to TRBJ1-2; D is possibly TRBD1 (6 bases). The ends were cut back, 5 bases at V and 7 bases at J, with 20 bases in the middle. The germline CDR1 and CDR2 sequences are SGHTA and FQGNSA. The CDR3 is 15 amino acids. CDR3 region: CASSPEPTGFSGYTF. The CDR3 DNA follows: TGTGCCAGCAGCCCGGAGCCTACAGGGTTCAGTGGCTACACCTTC.

The genes are TRBV9 and TRBJ2-1, with TRBD2 as a possible D gene (5 bases). Germline V gene lookup returns CDR1 SGDLS and CDR2 YYNGEE. The CDR3 consists of 15 residues. V was clipped by 1 base and J by 0 bases, with 8 bases between them. CDR3 coding DNA: TGTGCCAGCAGCGTAAGAGAGGGCTCCTACAATGAGCAGTTCTTC. This codes for CASSVREGSYNEQFF. Drawing the rest from reference TRBV9 and TRBJ2-1, the complete variable domain is DSGVTQTPKHLITATGQRVTLRCSPRSGDLSVYWYQQSLDQGLQFLIQYYNGEERAKGNILERFSAQQFPDLHSELNLSSLELGDSALYFCASSVREGSYNEQFFGPGTRLTVL.

The chain links TRBV6-5 to TRBJ1-5, with TRBD1 identical over 7 bases. V lost 6 bases, J lost 6 bases, and 5 bases stayed unmatched. CDR1 is MNHEY, CDR2 SVGAGI, per germline. The CDR3 has 13 residues. The chain's CDR3 is CASRGDRVQPQHF. CDR3 bases: TGTGCCAGCAGGGGAGACAGGGTTCAGCCCCAGCATTTT.

The chain uses TRBV6-5 and TRBJ1-2; TRBD1 matches 7 bases. The CDR3 totals 15 residues. Unmatched junction bases numbered 3, after V lost 0 bases and J lost 2 bases. CDR1 is MNHEY, CDR2 SVGAGI, per germline. CDR3 bases: TGTGCCAGCAGTTACTCGGGGACAGCCAACTATGGCTACACCTTC. Translating gives CASSYSGTANYGYTF.

V is TRBV6-5 and J is TRBJ1-6; D gene uncertain. The V end lost 6 bases, the J end lost 7 bases, and 4 bases lay between the germline ends. Germline assignment: CDR1 MNHEY and CDR2 SVGAGI. This CDR3 region has 11 residues. CDR3 region: CASRQNSPLHF. The CDR3 bases are TGTGCCAGCAGGCAGAATTCACCCCTCCACTTT.

This rearrangement joins TRBV10-3 to TRBJ2-7; D perhaps matches TRBD2 (5 bases). The CDR3 is 14 amino acids. Trimming took off 2 bases at V and 3 bases at J, with 11 bases between the two ends. The germline CDR1 and CDR2 sequences are ENHRY and SYGVKD. CDR3 loop: CAISEPDFIYEQYF. The CDR3 nucleotides read TGTGCCATCAGTGAGCCGGACTTTATCTACGAGCAGTACTTC.

V gene TRBV5-6 combines with J gene TRBJ1-2; D may be TRBD1 (6 bases). CDR1 SGHDT and CDR2 YYEEEE come from the germline V gene. Trimming took 1 base from V and 0 from J, leaving 16 bases between them. The CDR3 loop spans 17 amino acids. This chain's CDR3 is CASSLRPQQGPNYGYTF. The CDR3 coding sequence is TGTGCCAGCAGCTTGAGGCCCCAACAGGGACCTAACTATGGCTACACCTTC.

The chain combines TRBV4-1 with TRBJ2-5; possibly TRBD2 for D (6 bases). With 0 bases removed from V and 2 bases from J, the gap between germline ends came to 16 bases. The germline V gene has CDR1 MGHRA and CDR2 YSYEKL. The CDR3 spans 17 residues. The CDR3 is CASSQEQGGGMQETQYF. DNA for the CDR3: TGCGCCAGCAGCCAAGAGCAGGGTGGCGGGATGCAAGAGACCCAGTACTTC.

This chain uses TRBV12-3 or TRBV12-4 with TRBJ1-2, with D perhaps TRBD1 (5 bases). V dropped 6 bases and J dropped 5 bases, with 7 bases sitting between them. The CDR3 has 11 residues. CDR3 amino acids: CASSRGYGYTF. The CDR3, as DNA: TGTGCCAGCAGCCGGGGGTATGGCTACACCTTC.

The chain uses TRBV6-1 and TRBJ2-7; 9 bases agree with TRBD2. V dropped 4 bases and J dropped 0; count of bases not matched to a gene: 4. Germline V lookup: CDR1 MNHNS, CDR2 SASEGT. The CDR3 loop spans 15 amino acids. CDR3 residues: CASSVAGAPSYEQYF. Here the CDR3 DNA reads TGTGCCAGCAGTGTAGCGGGGGCCCCCTCCTACGAGCAGTACTTC.

The chain carries TRBV20-1 and TRBJ2-1; no clear D gene. V lost 5 bases and J 2 bases, leaving 4 bases between the germline ends. The germline CDR1 and CDR2 sequences are DFQATT and SNEGSKA (reference sequence). CDR3 length: 11 residues. CDR3 sequence reads: CSASTYNEQFF. The CDR3 DNA reads TGCAGTGCTTCAACCTACAATGAGCAGTTCTTC.

This rearrangement joins TRBV6-2 or TRBV6-3 to TRBJ1-4; D perhaps matches TRBD1 (5 bases). Germline CDR1 is MNHEY and CDR2 is SVGEGT. This CDR3 region has 14 residues. Trimming removed 5 bases from V and 5 bases from J, with 12 bases in between. The CDR3 here is CASSSPKGNEKLFF. The CDR3 DNA follows: TGTGCCAGCAGTAGTCCCAAGGGGAATGAAAAACTGTTTTTT.

The rearrangement uses TRBV2 and TRBJ2-1, with 9 positions matching TRBD1. The CDR3 has 15 amino acids. Germline CDR1 reads SNHLY; CDR2 reads FYNNEI. With 8 bases clipped from V and 9 bases from J, the junction kept 14 bases outside the gene matches. The CDR3 sequence is CASQGQGRRAGEQFF. CDR3 sequence (DNA): TGTGCCAGCCAAGGACAGGGGAGACGGGCCGGTGAGCAGTTCTTC.

The rearrangement joins TRBV7-3 to TRBJ1-1; no definite D call. CDR3 length: 15 residues. CDR1 and CDR2 from the germline V gene are SGHTA and FQGTGA. The ends were cut back, 0 bases at V and 1 base at J, with 9 bases in the middle. The CDR3 coding sequence is TGTGCCAGCAGCTTAACGGGTACTAGGAACACTGAAGCTTTCTTT. Its protein is CASSLTGTRNTEAFF. Full variable domain (rest looked up from reference TRBV7-3 and TRBJ1-1): GAGVSQTPSNKVTEKGKYVELRCDPISGHTALYWYRQSLGQGPEFLIYFQGTGAADDSGLPNDRFFAVRPEGSVSTLKIQRTERGDSAVYLCASSLTGTRNTEAFFGQGTRLTVV.

The chain employs TRBV6-5 and TRBJ2-2, with a possible D match to TRBD2 (7 bases). Per the germline V gene, CDR1 is MNHEY and CDR2 is SVGAGI. Trimming pared 4 bases from V and 7 bases from J, leaving 16 bases between. The CDR3 covers 15 residues. The CDR3: CASSWGGGGGGELFF. Here the CDR3 DNA reads TGTGCCAGCAGTTGGGGAGGGGGAGGCGGCGGGGAGCTGTTTTTT.

CDR3 in DNA: TGTGCCAGCAGCTTAAGGGGAGGGGGGATCAATCAGCCCCAGCATTTT. It translates to CASSLRGGGINQPQHF. The V and J genes are TRBV7-2 and TRBJ1-5; TRBD1 is a possible D gene (6 bases). This CDR3 has 16 residues. V dropped 2 bases and J dropped 3 bases, with 14 bases sitting between them. Germline-derived CDR1 and CDR2 are SGHTA and FQGNSA. Drawing the rest from reference TRBV7-2 and TRBJ1-5, the complete variable domain is GAGVSQSPSNKVTEKGKDVELRCDPISGHTALYWYRQSLGQGLEFLIYFQGNSAPDKSGLPSDRFSAERTGGSVSTLTIQRTQQEDSAVYLCASSLRGGGINQPQHFGDGTRLSIL.

The V call is TRBV9, the J call TRBJ2-6, with D maybe TRBD2 (5 bases). With 0 bases removed from V and 0 bases from J, the gap between germline ends came to 13 bases. This CDR3 spans 18 amino acids. Germline V gene sequence: CDR1 SGDLS, CDR2 YYNGEE. DNA for the CDR3: TGTGCCAGCAGCGTAGTTCGGGGTCCGAGCTCTGGGGCCAACGTCCTGACTTTC. Residues: CASSVVRGPSSGANVLTF.

The chain uses TRBV5-1 and TRBJ2-2, with D possibly matching TRBD1 (5 bases). Germline-derived CDR1 and CDR2 are SGHRS and YFSETQ. The CDR3 loop spans 16 amino acids. V lost 4 bases and J lost 0, with 13 bases in between. CDR3 sequence (DNA): TGCGCCAGCAGCACAGGACCCTCAGCGAACACCGGGGAGCTGTTTTTT. Protein sequence: CASSTGPSANTGELFF.

V gene TRBV5-1 combines with J gene TRBJ2-2; 9 bases line up with TRBD1. The V gene's germline CDR1 is SGHRS and CDR2 YFSETQ. Trimming cost V 2 bases and J 0 bases; bases outside gene matches: 8. This CDR3 is 18 amino acids long. CDR3: CASSFGPGQGTNTGELFF. CDR3 bases: TGCGCCAGCAGCTTTGGACCGGGACAGGGTACGAACACCGGGGAGCTGTTTTTT.

There are a few counts of this clone. The rearrangement links TRBV5-4 to TRBJ2-2, with 7 bases aligning to TRBD1. Germline V gives CDR1 SGHNT, CDR2 YYREEE (reference sequence). V shed 0 bases and J 6 bases; nucleotides not matched to a gene: 8. The CDR3 has 16 amino acids. The CDR3 region is CASSLDYFQGAGELFF. DNA for the CDR3: TGTGCCAGCAGCTTGGACTACTTTCAGGGGGCCGGGGAGCTGTTTTTT.

The chain uses TRBV30 and TRBJ2-5; D is unresolved. The CDR3 is 12 amino acids. With 2 bases removed from V and 3 bases from J, the gap between germline ends came to 7 bases. The germline CDR1 and CDR2 sequences are GTSNPN and SVGIG (reference sequence). CDR3 region: CAWSPVKETQYF. The CDR3, as DNA: TGTGCCTGGAGTCCAGTCAAAGAGACCCAGTACTTC.

The V call is TRBV19, the J call TRBJ1-5, with 7 bases identical to TRBD1. Germline V lookup: CDR1 LNHDA, CDR2 SQIVND (reference sequence). The CDR3 consists of 14 residues. Unmatched junction bases numbered 4, after V lost 3 bases and J lost 5 bases. As DNA, the CDR3 is TGTGCCAGTAGTATGAGGGGGCGCGATCAGCCCCAGCATTTT. As protein: CASSMRGRDQPQHF.

This chain links TRBV10-3 with TRBJ1-1; D might be TRBD1 (6 bases). From germline, CDR1 is ENHRY and CDR2 SYGVKD. The V end lost 1 base, the J end lost 0 bases, and 15 bases lay between the germline ends. The length of the CDR3 is 17 residues. The CDR3 DNA follows: TGTGCCATCAGTGAGTATGGGGGGAGGGGGTTGAACACTGAAGCTTTCTTT. Encoded protein: CAISEYGGRGLNTEAFF.

The chain uses TRBV30 and TRBJ1-5, with a possible D match to TRBD1 (6 bases). There are 20 residues in the CDR3. V was trimmed by 4 bases and J by 0 bases, leaving 28 bases between them. Germline V lookup: CDR1 GTSNPN, CDR2 SVGIG (reference sequence). The CDR3 DNA reads as TGTGCCTGGACCTCCCCGACACAGGGCCTAGCAGGCTATAGCAATCAGCCCCAGCATTTT. Its translation is CAWTSPTQGLAGYSNQPQHF.